This T cell receptor (beta chain) was recorded in a study of blood T cells in healthy people across ages (dated by TCRdb to between 2014 and 2017). Describing the broader study: In model experiments, template switching captured roughly one uniquely barcoded TCR beta cDNA molecule for every two T cells. Age-related changes in TCR beta repertoire diversity were measured in the study by deep sequencing normalized with unique cDNA molecular identifiers. The donors were divided into four age groups: young (average around 16 years), middle-aged (around 41), aged (around 59) and long-lived (about 80). Donors of different ages were randomly distributed across sequencing lanes to avoid experimental bias. Using the same blood draw, the study looked at two additional independent replicas of 1 million unique cDNA reads for two donors, one aged 18 to 30 and the other aged 80 or older. Overall study outcomes, separate from this receptor: Total diversity estimates from one million sequenced T cells were considered lower bounds and underestimates. Because profiling used bulk unsorted PBMCs, naive and antigen-experienced compartments could not be compared conclusively. Observed TCR beta diversity correlated strongly with the percentage of naive T cells measured by flow cytometry. As age increased, observed TCR beta diversity per million T cells dropped in a roughly linear way, and a significant reduction was already evident by age 40. Donor CMV infection status was unknown, potentially confounding age-related changes in expanded clonotypes. The long-lived group showed more naive CD4+ T cells, fewer expanded clones and increased TCR diversity than the aged group, suggesting age selection.

This clonotype showed up just once. Its antigen remains unidentified. One end of the junction does not line up with germline, which may come from a read error. The library came from 5' RACE. Data came from an Illumina HiSeq 2500. The second PCR ran for roughly 6 to 11 cycles and used a J-beta primer mix along with a sample-barcoded 5' primer. A template-switch 5' adaptor carrying 12 random nucleotides introduced a unique molecular identifier onto each TCR beta cDNA molecule. Each sample yielded at least 2.5 million CDR3-containing paired-end reads. First-strand cDNA synthesis was performed from all RNA using the Mint cDNA synthesis kit, with priming by a TRBC-specific oligonucleotide. After uracil-DNA glycosylase treatment, a first 18-cycle PCR used universal primers M1SS and BC2_uni_R on all cDNA. The authors' analysis ran thus. Each sample was normalized by randomly selecting 1 million high-quality reads, each carrying a distinct molecular identifier. Instead of being binned into consensus sequences, reads with shared molecular identifiers were discarded. CDR3 identification, clonotype clustering and error correction used MiTCR with a Q25 quality threshold and the strictest error-elimination algorithm. A nonparametric unseen species model using Euler transformation provided a lower-bound estimate of total TCR beta diversity. Using fastp trimming at Q25 and MiXCR clonotype assembly, TCRdb reanalyzed the public sequencing data and kept in-frame beta chains. Identical CDR3 proteins give one entry, which carries the most common genes and DNA. TCRdb, rather than the study authors, made the V and J calls. Here the sample has about 640,000 distinct CDR3 sequences; roughly three fifths occur a single time. 30% to 45% of the sample is taken by the ten largest.

The 39 donors, aged about 6 to 95 years, were systemically healthy Caucasian individuals from Russia. Approximately 10 milliliters of peripheral blood were collected from each donor into EDTA-treated Vacutainer tubes. Ficoll-Paque density-gradient centrifugation was used to isolate PBMCs, with at least 6 million per sample. Total RNA, at least 6 micrograms per sample, was extracted from PBMCs with Trizol reagent. Naive CD45RAhigh/CD27high T cell percentages were measured by flow cytometry on a PBMC aliquot from every donor. This sequence originates from a man in his fifties or sixties in good health. Source material: blood.

Here is the DNA: TGTGCCAGCTCACCACCGAATTACAGGGCTAGGGGGGACTACGGCTACACCTTC. This codes for CASSPPNYRARGDYGYTF. The rearranged chain carries TRBV18 and TRBJ1-2, with TRBD1 tentatively as D gene (6 bases match). Taken from the germline V gene, the CDR1 and CDR2 loops are KGHSH and LQKENI. The cysteine opens and the phenylalanine closes a CDR3 of 18 amino acids. Just the 54-base CDR3 DNA is kept, in frame starting at base 1.